The rows below give T cell receptor beta chains drawn from one sample of a study of T cell responses to AZD1222 COVID-19 vaccine. Using immunoSEQ multiplex PCR, the repertoire was profiled, and TCRdb retains in-frame clones only, with some absent. The repertoire consists of some 140,000 clones, with approximately 90% occurring once and the leading ten covering around 2.8%. The sample consisted of peripheral blood, taken on day 0 of AZD1222 vaccination. The receptors stem from an adult in good health. CDR3s include the opening cysteine and the closing phenylalanine or tryptophan. The D gene is left open where the match is weak. Expanded clones are given a class, and other clones once, few, many or no size at all.

v_gene,abundance,j_gene,d_gene,CDR3aa,CDR3nt
TRBV7-8,-,TRBJ2-1,-,CASSLARRDYNEQFF,TGTGCCAGCAGCTTAGCGCGGCGGGACTACAATGAGCAGTTCTTC
TRBV10-2,once,TRBJ2-1,TRBD1,CASSGGQLNEQFF,TGCGCCAGCAGTGGGGGACAGCTCAATGAGCAGTTCTTC
TRBV3-1/TRBV3-2,-,TRBJ2-3,-,CASSSYNSDTQYF,TGTGCCAGCAGCTCTTACAACTCGGATACGCAGTATTTT
TRBV12-3/TRBV12-4,-,TRBJ2-3,-,CASKADTQYF,TGTGCCAGCAAGGCAGATACGCAGTATTTT
TRBV11-3,few,TRBJ2-2,TRBD2,CASKAGARTGELFF,TGTGCCAGCAAGGCGGGAGCGAGGACCGGGGAGCTGTTTTTT
TRBV23-1,-,TRBJ2-7,-,CASSRRPAGEQYF,TGCGCCAGCAGTCGGAGGCCTGCGGGCGAGCAGTACTTC
TRBV5-1,-,TRBJ1-1,TRBD1,CASGDRVGEAFF,TGCGCCAGCGGAGACAGGGTTGGTGAAGCTTTCTTT
TRBV7-6,-,TRBJ2-2,-,CASRGGLLGWNTGELFF,TGTGCCAGCCGTGGTGGCCTTTTAGGGTGGAACACCGGGGAGCTGTTTTTT
TRBV27,once,TRBJ2-7,TRBD2,CASSLWPGGTPDEQYF,TGTGCCAGCAGTTTATGGCCCGGGGGGACCCCTGACGAGCAGTACTTC
TRBV7-6,-,TRBJ2-3,TRBD2,CASSYGGRVDTQYF,TGTGCCAGCAGCTACGGCGGGAGGGTAGATACGCAGTATTTT
TRBV5-4,-,TRBJ2-5,TRBD1,CASSSTGGLQTQYF,TGTGCCAGCAGCTCGACAGGGGGCCTTCAGACCCAGTACTTC
TRBV9,-,TRBJ2-2,-,CASSVVPTPNTGELFF,TGTGCCAGCAGCGTAGTACCAACGCCGAACACCGGGGAGCTGTTTTTT
TRBV15,-,TRBJ2-1,-,CATTKGAFLGNEQFF,TGTGCCACCACCAAAGGAGCGTTCCTAGGCAATGAGCAGTTCTTC
TRBV29-1,once,TRBJ2-3,-,CSVAGSGRTDTQYF,TGCAGCGTTGCGGGAAGCGGGCGCACAGATACGCAGTATTTT
TRBV4-1,-,TRBJ1-2,-,CASRTFGPKLNYGYTF,TGCGCCAGCAGAACGTTTGGACCGAAGTTAAACTATGGCTACACCTTC
TRBV19,-,TRBJ1-1,TRBD1,CASSRDGQGPNTEAFF,TGTGCCAGTAGTAGAGACGGACAGGGACCCAACACTGAAGCTTTCTTT
TRBV28,-,TRBJ2-7,-,CASSLHAPYEQYF,TGTGCCAGCAGTTTACACGCACCATACGAGCAGTACTTC
TRBV18,-,TRBJ2-1,-,CASSPTPGTRLYNEQFF,TGTGCCAGCTCACCAACCCCAGGGACGAGACTCTACAATGAGCAGTTCTTC
TRBV5-8,-,TRBJ1-1,-,CASSSGSEAFF,TGTGCCAGCAGCTCAGGTTCTGAAGCTTTCTTT
TRBV6-4,-,TRBJ1-6,-,CASSDGTNSPLHF,TGTGCCAGCAGTGACGGAACTAATTCACCCCTCCACTTT
TRBV25-1,-,TRBJ2-7,-,CASSELYASYEQYF,TGTGCCAGCAGTGAATTATACGCCTCCTACGAGCAGTACTTC
TRBV7-2,-,TRBJ1-2,-,CASGYQGWRGYTF,TGTGCCAGCGGCTATCAGGGGTGGCGAGGCTACACCTTC
TRBV30,-,TRBJ1-5,-,CAWGNRFGNQPQHF,TGTGCCTGGGGAAACAGGTTTGGTAATCAGCCCCAGCATTTT
TRBV2,-,TRBJ1-1,-,CASSRPGLNTEAFF,TGTGCCAGCAGTCGCCCGGGTTTGAACACTGAAGCTTTCTTT
TRBV5-1,-,TRBJ2-4,-,CASSFSSAVASIQYF,TGCGCCAGCAGTTTCTCCTCGGCGGTAGCGAGCATTCAGTACTTC
TRBV3-1/TRBV3-2,-,TRBJ1-2,TRBD1,CASSPRQGRHGYTF,TGTGCCAGCAGCCCTAGACAGGGGCGCCATGGCTACACCTTC
TRBV14,-,TRBJ1-5,-,CASSQERNQPQHF,TGTGCCAGCAGCCAAGAAAGGAATCAGCCCCAGCATTTT
TRBV2,-,TRBJ2-7,-,CASSRGGYIYEQYF,TGTGCCAGCAGTCGGGGCGGGTACATCTACGAGCAGTACTTC
TRBV27,once,TRBJ1-5,TRBD1,CASSLGGQGNSNQPQHF,TGTGCCAGCAGTTTAGGGGGACAGGGGAATAGCAATCAGCCCCAGCATTTT
TRBV6-1,-,TRBJ2-2,-,CASRTPGLRSGELFF,TGTGCCAGCAGAACCCCGGGACTCCGAAGCGGGGAGCTGTTTTTT
TRBV7-3,many,TRBJ1-6,-,CASSPFGQGLAPLHF,TGTGCCAGCAGCCCATTTGGGCAGGGGTTGGCACCCCTCCACTTT
TRBV7-9,-,TRBJ1-2,TRBD1,CASSEGRDRDYGYTF,TGTGCCAGCAGCGAAGGCCGGGACAGGGACTATGGCTACACCTTC
TRBV7-2,-,TRBJ2-7,-,CASSLGSPGLGEQYF,TGTGCCAGCAGCTTAGGGAGTCCAGGGTTGGGTGAGCAGTACTTC
TRBV19,-,TRBJ1-6,-,CASSPRFLLTLGFNSPLHF,TGTGCCAGTAGTCCCCGATTCTTGCTCACACTCGGTTTCAATTCACCCCTCCACTTT
TRBV2,-,TRBJ2-4,-,CASSYREMVKNIQYF,TGTGCCAGCAGTTACAGGGAAATGGTCAAAAACATTCAGTACTTC
TRBV13,-,TRBJ2-7,-,CASSLGLKSSYEQYF,TGTGCCAGCAGCTTAGGCCTAAAGAGCTCCTACGAGCAGTACTTC
TRBV5-5,-,TRBJ2-7,-,CASSFGLASYEQYF,TGTGCCAGCAGCTTCGGTCTAGCGAGCTACGAGCAGTACTTC
TRBV21-1,-,TRBJ1-4,-,CASSRGGEKLFF,TGTGCCAGCAGCAGGGGGGGCGAAAAACTGTTTTTT
TRBV12-3/TRBV12-4,-,TRBJ2-1,TRBD2,CASSLGRGVEQFF,TGTGCCAGCAGTTTAGGCCGGGGGGTTGAGCAGTTCTTC
TRBV4-3,-,TRBJ2-2,-,CASSQDLGSEFTGELFF,TGCGCCAGCAGCCAAGACCTTGGGTCGGAATTCACCGGGGAGCTGTTTTTT
TRBV12-5,-,TRBJ1-2,-,CASGLVLSYGYTF,TGTGCTAGTGGTTTGGTCCTCTCCTATGGCTACACCTTC
TRBV12-3/TRBV12-4,once,TRBJ1-1,TRBD1,CASSQGANTEAFF,TGTGCCAGCAGCCAGGGGGCGAACACTGAAGCTTTCTTT
TRBV19,once,TRBJ1-5,-,CASSIGRGRQPQHF,TGTGCCAGTAGTATAGGCCGGGGACGGCAGCCCCAGCATTTT
TRBV28,once,TRBJ2-3,-,CASSFRRLPLLSTDTQYF,TGTGCCAGCAGTTTTCGGAGACTTCCCCTTTTGAGCACAGATACGCAGTATTTT
TRBV12-5,once,TRBJ2-5,TRBD2,CASGPGTSGIPYQETQYF,TGTGCTAGTGGTCCCGGGACTAGCGGGATACCGTACCAAGAGACCCAGTACTTC
TRBV9,-,TRBJ2-7,TRBD1,CASSPRTGGVGEQYF,TGTGCCAGCAGCCCAAGGACAGGAGGCGTGGGCGAGCAGTACTTC
TRBV4-1,-,TRBJ2-7,TRBD2,CASSQPGLVHREQYF,TGCGCCAGCAGCCAGCCGGGACTAGTTCACCGCGAGCAGTACTTC
TRBV5-5,-,TRBJ2-7,-,CASSGTATSSYEQYF,TGTGCCAGCAGCGGGACGGCGACTAGCTCCTACGAGCAGTACTTC
TRBV12-3/TRBV12-4,-,TRBJ1-1,-,CASSFNRITEAFF,TGTGCCAGCAGTTTCAACAGGATTACTGAAGCTTTCTTT
TRBV14,-,TRBJ1-5,-,CASSQERHTLSNQPQHF,TGTGCCAGCAGCCAAGAGCGTCATACCCTTAGCAATCAGCCCCAGCATTTT
TRBV5-6,-,TRBJ2-3,-,CASSRGTVMLDTQYF,TGTGCCAGCAGCCGAGGGACTGTAATGTTAGATACGCAGTATTTT